This TCR beta chain originates from a study of T cells in Graves' hyperthyroidism and ophthalmopathy. Diagnosing involved the use of clinical symptoms, serum thyroxine and TRAb, thyroid ultrasound and orbital computed tomography. Study-level findings and limits: Blood also held most thyroid clonotypes expanded beyond 0.001. Ophthalmopathy was told apart from stable hyperthyroidism by a 13 V-J model.

The ends lost 0 bases at V and 4 bases at J; junction bases unmatched: 6. CDR1 and CDR2 from the germline V gene are LGHDT and YNNKEL (reference sequence). The CDR3 contains 17 residues. In its sample, this clonotype was seen a few times. Its antigen remains unidentified. Amplified TCR beta CDR3 regions came from RNA transcripts. Researchers ran a first-round RT-PCR on the TCR CDR3 using the HTBI primer set. Using its own MiXCR run on the multiplex PCR reads, TCRdb lists one record per CDR3 protein. The sample carries hundreds of thousands of distinct CDR3 sequences, roughly 14% recorded once. Material: blood. This sequence was found in a man aged 18-30 years with Graves' ophthalmopathy. The genes are TRBV3-1 and TRBJ2-3, with 11 nucleotides matching TRBD2. CDR3 sequence (DNA): TGTGCCAGCAGCCAAGAGATAGCGGGAGGGCCCTCAGATACGCAGTATTTT. Translated, it gives CASSQEIAGGPSDTQYF.